The T cell receptor (beta chain) under discussion was sequenced for a study of T cell repertoires in cytomegalovirus infection. The germline CDR1 and CDR2 sequences are SGHAT and FQNNGV. The CDR3 totals 16 residues. Trimming removed 5 bases from V and 4 bases from J, with 19 bases in between. In this sample, this clonotype turned up a few times. The antigen is unknown. MiXCR, applied by TCRdb to the reads, yields one record per CDR3 protein. The data hold 900,000 to 950,000 distinct CDR3 sequences, with approximately 32% observed a single time. The chain links TRBV11-2 to TRBJ2-3, with D possibly being TRBD2 (5 bases). This clonotype originated in a human donor in good health (CMV status not recorded). Some clones in this sample may be carry-over from other donors' samples. The source material was cultured CD8+ T cells from PBMCs, sampled from culture after CMV antigen stimulation. The CDR3 protein is CASSHPWIRESDTQYF. The CDR3 DNA reads TGTGCCAGCAGCCACCCCTGGATACGGGAATCAGATACGCAGTATTTT.